This entry concerns a single T cell receptor beta chain. In the study's own analysis: Quantification of nucleated cells was approximated via reference gene primer amplification. Here immunoSEQ multiplex PCR was the method, and the copy in TCRdb shows in-frame clones only, minus some. From that table come the V and J calls and clone size; the DNA was used to work out D and trimming. This sample has more than 250,000 clones; roughly 87% occur once, and the top ten carry about 5.5%. This sample was included in a study of blood T cell repertoires in COVID-19. Across the whole study: Sites in the United States, Italy and Spain provided acute and convalescent COVID-19 samples.

The CDR3 is 15 amino acids. V shed 0 bases, J shed 3 bases, and the junction held 4 bases outside the gene matches. The germline V gene has CDR1 LNHNV and CDR2 YYDKDF (reference sequence). Participants' own reports of clinical history determined their cohort assignment. All recovered Cohort 3 donors got two negative PCRs, got clearance, or saw symptom resolution. The source is a woman aged 40 to 49 who had recovered from COVID-19. Sequenced input: PBMCs or T cells enriched from blood (not recorded which). The V call is TRBV15, the J call TRBJ2-7; 8 bases align to TRBD2. The CDR3 DNA is TGTGCCACCAGCAGAGAACAGCGGGGGATCTACGAGCAGTACTTC. This translates into CATSREQRGIYEQYF.